What follows are 29 T cell receptor beta chains derived from one specimen sequenced in a study of cytomegalovirus exposure and HLA in healthy donors. Use of 60 Vbeta and 13 Jbeta primers characterized the PCR. Repertoires were generated with immunoSEQ multiplex PCR, while TCRdb's copy carries only in-frame clones and drops some. The table has under 200,000 clones, 82% seen once; the top ten hold about 1.6%. Sample: PBMCs. These receptors were obtained from a girl aged 10-17 years in good health and CMV-seropositive.

V is TRBV14 and J is TRBJ2-1, with 9 bases that match TRBD1. The germline V gene has CDR1 SGHDN and CDR2 FVKESK. The trim removed 4 bases at V and 5 bases at J, leaving 9 bases unmatched. This CDR3 region has 16 residues. The CDR3 DNA is TGTGCCAGCAGCCGATCGGGACAGGGTCCCAACAATGAGCAGTTCTTC. Its translation is CASSRSGQGPNNEQFF.

The chain joins TRBV18 to TRBJ2-1, with D unclear. The V and J ends lost 3 bases and 4 bases respectively, with 16 bases between them. This CDR3 spans 16 amino acids. Germline loops: CDR1 KGHSH, CDR2 LQKENI. The CDR3 loop is CASSPLTRLDYNEQFF. The DNA for the CDR3 is TGTGCCAGCTCACCTTTAACGAGACTGGATTACAATGAGCAGTTCTTC.

The chain uses TRBV6-5 and TRBJ1-3; TRBD1 matches 8 bases. The CDR3 contains 15 residues. After removal of 6 bases from V and 0 bases from J, the junction contained 4 bases not matched to a gene. Per germline, CDR1 MNHEY and CDR2 SVGAGI. CDR3 sequence reads: CASSRDRFSGNTIYF. For the CDR3, the DNA is TGTGCCAGCAGCCGGGACAGGTTCTCTGGAAACACCATATATTTT.

This rearrangement joins TRBV14 to TRBJ1-3; D is unresolved. CDR1 and CDR2 (germline): SGHDN, FVKESK. The CDR3 totals 15 residues. V lost 0 bases to trimming and J lost 0 bases, with 6 bases between them. In DNA, the CDR3 is TGTGCCAGCAGCCAAGACCTTTACTCTGGAAACACCATATATTTT. Its protein product is CASSQDLYSGNTIYF.

DNA of the CDR3: TGCGCCAGCAGCCCATCAGACAGTGTCCGCTCTGGAAACACCATATATTTT. Translated: CASSPSDSVRSGNTIYF. The chain links TRBV4-3 to TRBJ1-3, with D perhaps matching TRBD1 (5 bases). V was cut by 4 bases and J by 0 bases, with 16 bases left in between. The CDR3 is 17 residues long. CDR1 is LGHNA and CDR2 is YSLEER in the germline V gene.

The CDR3 DNA is TGTGCCAGCAGTTTAGGGGACAGACATAACTATGGCTACACCTTC. This translates into CASSLGDRHNYGYTF. J is TRBJ1-2 and V is TRBV28; 7 bases are a match to TRBD1. Trimming took 2 bases from V and 1 from J; bases not matched to a gene: 4. Germline lookup yields CDR1 MDHEN and CDR2 SYDVKM. The CDR3 consists of 15 residues.

DNA for the CDR3: TGTGCCAGCAGCGCCTATCGAGGCCCGAACACTGAAGCTTTCTTT. It is translated as CASSAYRGPNTEAFF. This chain uses TRBV21-1 with TRBJ1-1. TRBV21-1 is annotated as a pseudogene. The CDR3 extends over 15 amino acids.

This clone came up once. The chain uses TRBV4-1 and TRBJ2-3; the match to TRBD2 covers 9 bases. This CDR3 has 19 amino acids. Per the germline V gene, CDR1 is MGHRA and CDR2 is YSYEKL. After removal of 3 bases from V and 4 bases from J, the junction contained 17 bases not matched to a gene. The CDR3 DNA sequence: TGCGCCAGCAGCCACATGATTAGCGGGGGTCAAGGTTGGCCAGATACGCAGTATTTT. Its translation: CASSHMISGGQGWPDTQYF.

The chain employs TRBV5-1 and TRBJ2-3; D perhaps matches TRBD2 (5 bases). V was clipped by 4 bases and J by 6 bases, with 15 bases between them. This CDR3 has 14 amino acids. Germline CDR1 is SGHRS and CDR2 is YFSETQ. The CDR3 sequence: CASSPLGVHDTQYF. CDR3 sequence (DNA): TGCGCCAGCAGCCCGTTGGGAGTGCACGATACGCAGTATTTT.

This clone was observed once. This chain uses TRBV29-1 with TRBJ2-7; D is perhaps TRBD1 (6 bases). V shed 5 bases and J shed 3 bases, with 8 bases lying between them. This CDR3 is 11 amino acids long. Germline loops: CDR1 SQVTM, CDR2 ANQGSEA. For the CDR3, the DNA is TGCAGCGTTAGGGACAACTACGAGCAGTACTTC. It encodes CSVRDNYEQYF.

For the CDR3, the DNA is TGTGCCAGCGCTAGGGAGGGACAGGGCGGCGGCTACACCTTC. This gives the protein CASAREGQGGGYTF. The rearrangement uses TRBV27 and TRBJ1-2; 9 nucleotides align to TRBD1. CDR3 size: 14 residues. Germline CDR1 MNHEY, CDR2 SMNVEV (reference sequence). V shed 8 bases, J shed 8 bases, and the junction held 12 bases outside the gene matches.

The chain carries TRBV5-4 and TRBJ2-7, with 12 bases aligning to TRBD2. Trimming removed 5 bases from V and 3 bases from J; junction bases left unmatched: 9. CDR1 and CDR2 from the germline V gene are SGHNT and YYREEE (reference sequence). The CDR3 is 16 amino acids. Written as DNA, the CDR3 is TGTGCCAGCAGTTTTGAGGGGACTAGCGGGTACTACGAGCAGTACTTC. It specifies CASSFEGTSGYYEQYF. The complete variable domain, with remaining parts taken from reference TRBV5-4 and TRBJ2-7, reads ETGVTQSPTHLIKTRGQQVTLRCSSQSGHNTVSWYQQALGQGPQFIFQYYREEENGRGNFPPRFSGLQFPNYSSELNVNALELDDSALYLCASSFEGTSGYYEQYFGPGTRLTVT.

V and J are TRBV19 and TRBJ2-1; tentative D call: TRBD2 (6 bases). The CDR3 is 16 residues long. Trimming stripped 4 bases from V and 1 base from J, with 14 bases between. The V gene's germline CDR1 is LNHDA and CDR2 SQIVND (reference sequence). The chain's CDR3 is CASSTSGLLSYNEQFF. The CDR3 nucleotides are TGTGCCAGTAGTACCTCGGGACTTCTGTCCTACAATGAGCAGTTCTTC. Supplemented by reference TRBV19 and TRBJ2-1, the full variable domain reads DGGITQSPKYLFRKEGQNVTLSCEQNLNHDAMYWYRQDPGQGLRLIYYSQIVNDFQKGDIAEGYSVSREKKESFPLTVTSAQKNPTAFYLCASSTSGLLSYNEQFFGPGTRLTVL.

This chain uses TRBV7-3 with TRBJ2-7; no clear D gene. CDR3 size: 13 residues. Looked up from germline, CDR1 is SGHTA and CDR2 is FQGTGA. V was pared by 4 bases and J by 6 bases, with 13 bases between. CDR3 nucleotide sequence: TGTGCCAGCAGCTCTGCTCTAGGCTTCGAGCAGTACTTC. Protein product: CASSSALGFEQYF.

This clone was observed a few times. The chain links TRBV6-4 to TRBJ2-3; TRBD2 matches at 7 bases. V lost 4 bases to trimming and J lost 4 bases; unmatched junction nucleotides: 5. This CDR3 spans 14 amino acids. Germline assignment: CDR1 MRHNA and CDR2 SNTAGT. CDR3 coding DNA: TGTGCCAGCAGTGCCGGGACTAACGCAGATACGCAGTATTTT. Translation gives CASSAGTNADTQYF.

The gene calls are TRBV10-2 and TRBJ2-1; 8 nucleotides align to TRBD2. The germline V gene encodes CDR1 WSHSY and CDR2 SAAADI. V dropped 0 bases and J dropped 7; count of bases not matched to a gene: 8. This CDR3 region has 16 residues. The CDR3 sequence: CASSESLGASGNEQFF. The CDR3 DNA is TGCGCCAGCAGTGAGTCATTAGGCGCTAGCGGGAATGAGCAGTTCTTC.

CDR3 nucleotide sequence: TGTGCCAGCGGTCGGAGTAGCGGGAGAGGAAATACGCAGTATTTT. The encoded protein is CASGRSSGRGNTQYF. The chain employs TRBV21-1 and TRBJ2-3; TRBD2, the D gene given by the table, was not confirmed from the DNA. TRBV21-1 is classified as a pseudogene. CDR3 length: 15 residues.

The rearrangement links TRBV23-1 to TRBJ1-1; perhaps TRBD1 as D (6 bases). TRBV23-1 has ORF status, its function being uncertain. V lost 0 bases and J 6 bases, leaving 23 bases between the germline ends. This CDR3 has 18 amino acids. CDR3 amino acids: CASSQSWVGAGVGPEAFF. In DNA, the CDR3 is TGCGCCAGCAGTCAATCGTGGGTCGGGGCAGGGGTGGGCCCTGAAGCTTTCTTT.

CDR3 loop: CAISAGTSGITDTQYF. The CDR3, as DNA: TGTGCCATCAGCGCCGGGACTAGCGGAATCACAGATACGCAGTATTTT. The chain is built from TRBV10-3 and TRBJ2-3, with TRBD2 matching 11 bases. The CDR3 is 16 amino acids. Germline CDR1 is ENHRY and CDR2 is SYGVKD. With 6 bases clipped from V and 2 bases from J, the junction kept 7 bases outside the gene matches.

This clone was observed a few times. This chain links TRBV28 with TRBJ2-1; a possible D gene is TRBD1 (6 bases). The CDR3 contains 14 residues. V was cut by 6 bases and J by 2 bases, with 11 bases left in between. Germline V gene lookup returns CDR1 MDHEN and CDR2 SYDVKM. The CDR3 DNA reads as TGTGCCAGCAGCCTCGACAGGACCTACAATGAGCAGTTCTTC. This codes for CASSLDRTYNEQFF.

The CDR3, as DNA: TGTGCCAGCAGCCGGCTAGCTAACTCCTACGAGCAGTACTTC. It encodes CASSRLANSYEQYF. The chain recombines TRBV14 with TRBJ2-7, with a possible D match to TRBD2 (5 bases). CDR1 and CDR2 (germline): SGHDN, FVKESK. The CDR3 covers 14 residues. Trimming took 4 bases from V and 0 from J, leaving 10 bases between them.

The chain combines TRBV27 with TRBJ2-1; D uncertain. CDR1 and CDR2 from the germline V gene are MNHEY and SMNVEV (reference sequence). Trimming pared 2 bases from V and 7 bases from J, leaving 6 bases between. CDR3 length: 12 amino acids. DNA for the CDR3: TGTGCCAGCAGTTTACCCGGGAATGAGCAGTTCTTC. This sequence encodes CASSLPGNEQFF.

V and J are TRBV6-5 and TRBJ1-5; 9 nucleotides agree with TRBD1. The J segment lost 5 bases and the V segment lost 6 bases, leaving 2 bases of the junction unmatched. There are 13 residues in the CDR3. Germline CDR1 and CDR2: MNHEY and SVGAGI. DNA of the CDR3: TGTGCCAGCAGGAGGACAGGGGATCAGCCCCAGCATTTT. Protein: CASRRTGDQPQHF.

V and J are TRBV27 and TRBJ1-2; TRBD1 aligns across 7 bases. The CDR3 extends over 19 amino acids. Germline assignment: CDR1 MNHEY and CDR2 SMNVEV (reference sequence). V lost 0 bases, J lost 3 bases, and 16 bases stayed unmatched. DNA of the CDR3: TGTGCCAGCAGTTTATCCTCGGGACAGTTTTCAAGGGTCTACTATGGCTACACCTTC. Translating gives CASSLSSGQFSRVYYGYTF.

In its sample, this clone was seen once. Additional DNA sequences in this sample encode the identical CDR3. The CDR3 loop reads CASSDSSGGADTQYF. In DNA, the CDR3 is TGTGCCAGCAGTGACTCTAGCGGGGGGGCAGATACGCAGTATTTT. This sequence joins TRBV6-4 and TRBJ2-3; the match to TRBD2 covers 11 bases. Germline lookup yields CDR1 MRHNA and CDR2 SNTAGT. This CDR3 spans 15 amino acids. The trim removed 0 bases at V and 4 bases at J, leaving 0 bases unmatched.

This clone appeared once. The CDR3 loop is CASSTGLADTYEQYF. The CDR3 nucleotides are TGTGCCAGTAGTACGGGACTAGCGGACACCTACGAGCAGTACTTC. This chain links TRBV19 with TRBJ2-7; 11 nucleotides align to TRBD2. This CDR3 is 15 amino acids long. V gave up 4 bases and J gave up 2 bases; unmatched junction bases: 4. Germline V CDR1 and CDR2: LNHDA, SQIVND (reference sequence).

For the CDR3, the DNA is TGTGCCAGCAGCCAAGGGACAGTCTCTGGAAACACCATATATTTT. Protein: CASSQGTVSGNTIYF. This chain uses TRBV7-9 with TRBJ1-3; TRBD1 matches at 7 bases. Germline V lookup: CDR1 SEHNR, CDR2 FQNEAQ (reference sequence). This CDR3 region has 15 residues. V gave up 5 bases and J gave up 0 bases; unmatched junction bases: 4.

The chain links TRBV23-1 to TRBJ1-1; D is ambiguous. TRBV23-1 belongs to the ORF category, with a function that is uncertain. V lost 0 bases, J lost 3 bases, and 11 bases lay in between. The CDR3 spans 15 residues. The CDR3 protein is CASSQSGQVDTEAFF. CDR3 DNA: TGCGCCAGCAGTCAATCTGGGCAGGTGGACACTGAAGCTTTCTTT.

The chain carries TRBV5-4 and TRBJ1-1; D perhaps matches TRBD1 (6 bases). V lost 6 bases to trimming and J lost 5 bases, with 17 bases between them. Germline V lookup: CDR1 SGHNT, CDR2 YYREEE (reference sequence). The CDR3 extends over 14 amino acids. CDR3 nucleotides: TGTGCCAGCAAGGTGCAGGGGAGGGATACTGAAGCTTTCTTT. Residues: CASKVQGRDTEAFF.